This is a list of T cell receptor beta chains from one sample in a study of cytomegalovirus exposure and HLA in healthy donors. The repertoire was sequenced with immunoSEQ multiplex PCR; TCRdb's copy has only in-frame clones and lacks some. Of 210,000 or so clones listed, over 65% are singletons. The sample taken for sequencing was PBMCs. These receptor sequences come from a man between 40 and 49 years old in good health and CMV-seronegative. The CDR3 runs from the conserved cysteine through the conserved F or W. A D gene is named only where the DNA matches it firmly. Where a row states a size, it is once, few, many or the class of an expanded clone; other rows omit it.

v_call	j_call	clone_size	d_call	cdr3_length	cdr3_nt	cdr3_aa
TRBV19	TRBJ2-3	-	TRBD2	17	TGTGCCAGTACCCCAGCCGAGCGGGGGGCCCGCGGAGATACGCAGTATTTT	CASTPAERGARGDTQYF
TRBV2	TRBJ1-5	-	TRBD1	14	TGTGCCAGCAGGCCGCGACAGGGAAATCAGCCCCAGCATTTT	CASRPRQGNQPQHF
TRBV30	TRBJ2-1	-	-	15	TGTGCTTGGAGAGGACTCCCGAGCTCCTACAATGAGCAGTTCTTC	CAWRGLPSSYNEQFF
TRBV16	TRBJ2-5	-	-	14	TGTGCCAGCAGCCTTTCGGGATTAGGGGAGACCCAGTACTTC	CASSLSGLGETQYF
TRBV10-3	TRBJ2-2	-	-	15	TGTGCCATCAGTGAGTACACAGCGAACACCGGGGAGCTGTTTTTT	CAISEYTANTGELFF
TRBV11-2	TRBJ2-7	few	-	15	TGTGCCAGCAGCTTAGTAGTGGGCCGCACCTACGAGCAGTACTTC	CASSLVVGRTYEQYF
TRBV6-5	TRBJ2-5	-	TRBD1	13	TGTGCCAGCAGACAGGGGTTCCAAGAGACCCAGTACTTC	CASRQGFQETQYF
TRBV4-3	TRBJ1-2	-	TRBD1	15	TGCGCCAGCCGACAGACAGGGAGAGGAGTTTATGGCTACACCTTC	CASRQTGRGVYGYTF
TRBV11-2	TRBJ1-2	-	TRBD1	14	TGTGCCAGCAGCTTGGGGACAGGGGTAAATGGCTACACCTTC	CASSLGTGVNGYTF
TRBV5-6	TRBJ2-1	-	-	14	TGTGCCAGCAGCTCGGCGGGACAGTACAATGAGCAGTTCTTC	CASSSAGQYNEQFF
TRBV28	TRBJ2-7	-	-	13	TGTGCCAGCAGTAGGGGAGGAGGCTACGAGCAGTACTTC	CASSRGGGYEQYF
TRBV6-5	TRBJ1-2	-	TRBD1	14	TGTGCCAGCAGTTCCCAAACAGGGGAAATAGGCTACACCTTC	CASSSQTGEIGYTF
TRBV7-2	TRBJ1-6	-	-	13	TGTGCCGGCAGTAGCTCCTATAATTCACCCCTCCACTTT	CAGSSSYNSPLHF
TRBV9	TRBJ1-4	-	-	14	TGTGCCAGCAGCGAGGAGGGGTATAGGGAAAAACTGTTTTTT	CASSEEGYREKLFF
TRBV13	TRBJ2-5	-	-	13	TGTGCCAGCAGCTCGACTTCCGGGGAGACCCAGTACTTC	CASSSTSGETQYF
TRBV5-1	TRBJ2-1	-	TRBD1	15	TGCGCCAGCAGCTCCGGACAGGGGGCGGCCAATGAGCAGTTCTTC	CASSSGQGAANEQFF
TRBV28	TRBJ1-2	-	-	12	TGTGCCAGCAGCGGGGAGTTGGGTGGCTACACCTTC	CASSGELGGYTF
TRBV19	TRBJ2-7	-	TRBD1	13	TGTGCCAGTAGCGACATGTACAGGGGCGAGCAGTACTTC	CASSDMYRGEQYF
TRBV27	TRBJ2-2	-	-	14	TGTGCCAGCAGTTTAAGTACAGGGCCCGGGGAGCTGTTTTTT	CASSLSTGPGELFF
TRBV2	TRBJ1-5	-	-	15	TGTGCCAGCAGTAAAAATAATGTCCGCAATCAGCCCCAGCATTTT	CASSKNNVRNQPQHF
TRBV9	TRBJ1-6	-	-	13	TGTGCCAGCAGCTCTTTCCAGGGGTCTGCCCTCCACTTT	CASSSFQGSALHF
TRBV5-1	TRBJ1-6	-	TRBD1	16	TGCGCCAGCAGCTTGGAGGACAGGGAGGTTGGATCACCCCTCCACTTT	CASSLEDREVGSPLHF
TRBV28	TRBJ2-1	few	TRBD1	14	TGTGCCAGTTTTAGGGACAGACTAAACAATGAGCAGTTCTTC	CASFRDRLNNEQFF
TRBV7-2	TRBJ1-6	few	TRBD1	16	TGTGCCAGCAGCTTAGGGGACAGGGGATTAAATTCACCCCTCCACTTT	CASSLGDRGLNSPLHF
TRBV27	TRBJ2-7	-	TRBD2	14	TGTGCCAGCAGTTCGGTAGCGGGCGCCTACGAGCAGTACTTC	CASSSVAGAYEQYF
TRBV5-6	TRBJ2-5	-	-	14	TGTGCCAGCAGCTTGGCCAGGGACTTGGAGACCCAGTACTTC	CASSLARDLETQYF
TRBV7-6	TRBJ2-5	-	TRBD2	14	TGTGCCAGCAGTTTTACTAGCGGCCAAGAGACCCAGTACTTC	CASSFTSGQETQYF
TRBV7-8	TRBJ1-4	-	TRBD1	15	TGTGCCAGCAGGACCTCGGGCAGGGGGGATGAAAAACTGTTTTTT	CASRTSGRGDEKLFF
TRBV13	TRBJ2-4	-	TRBD1	13	TGTGCCAGCAGCCCCCGGGACAGGGGGCTTCAGTACTTC	CASSPRDRGLQYF
TRBV27	TRBJ2-7	-	TRBD1	19	TGTGCCAGCAGTATAGGGTGGGGACAGGGGGCCATCGGAAACTACGAGCAGTACTTC	CASSIGWGQGAIGNYEQYF
TRBV5-5	TRBJ1-2	-	-	14	TGTGCCAGCAGCTTCCAGGAACCCAGCTATGGCTACACCTTC	CASSFQEPSYGYTF
TRBV5-1	TRBJ1-1	few	TRBD1	16	TGCGCCAGCCGCCGCCAGGAGGCAGGGGGGAACACTGAAGCTTTCTTT	CASRRQEAGGNTEAFF
TRBV19	TRBJ2-7	-	TRBD1	15	TGTGCCAGTAGTGAACCTTACAGGGGAAGTGACGAGCAGTACTTC	CASSEPYRGSDEQYF
TRBV5-6	TRBJ2-7	-	TRBD2	14	TGTGCCAGCAGCTTGGTTCTAGCGGCCTACGAGCAGTACTTC	CASSLVLAAYEQYF
TRBV27	TRBJ2-7	once	TRBD1	13	TGTGCCAGCAGTTTGTTTGCAGGGGGCGAGCAGTACTTC	CASSLFAGGEQYF
TRBV10-3	TRBJ2-5	-	TRBD1	15	TGTGCCATCAGCGCAGGGACAGGGGGCCAAGAGACCCAGTACTTC	CAISAGTGGQETQYF
TRBV6-4	TRBJ2-3	few	TRBD1	13	TGTGCCACCGGACAGGGGCACACAGATACGCAGTATTTT	CATGQGHTDTQYF
TRBV6-4	TRBJ2-1	-	TRBD1	16	TGTGCCAGCAGTGTCGGACAGGGGGAAGTTAGCAATGAGCAGTTCTTC	CASSVGQGEVSNEQFF
TRBV18	TRBJ2-2	-	TRBD2	19	TGTGCCAGCTCACCGCGGGCTAGCGGGGGCAGGACGAACACCGGGGAGCTGTTTTTT	CASSPRASGGRTNTGELFF
TRBV11-2	TRBJ1-2	-	TRBD1	13	TGTGCCAGCAGCTACACAGGGGCTAGGGGCTACACCTTC	CASSYTGARGYTF
TRBV28	TRBJ1-2	few	-	15	TGTGCCAGCAGTACAGGTCCGGACCCACTCTATGGCTACACCTTC	CASSTGPDPLYGYTF
TRBV7-3	TRBJ2-1	-	TRBD2	17	TGTGCCAGCAGCGCCGGGACTAACGTCTCCCACCACAATGAGCAGTTCTTC	CASSAGTNVSHHNEQFF
TRBV28	TRBJ2-5	-	TRBD1	13	TGTGCCAGCAGTTGGCGGACAGGGGAGCGTCCGTACTTC	CASSWRTGERPYF
TRBV6-5	TRBJ1-5	-	TRBD1	14	TGTGCCAGCAGAGGACAGGGGACCACCCAGCCCCAGCATTTT	CASRGQGTTQPQHF
TRBV14	TRBJ1-6	-	TRBD1	15	TGTGCCAGCAGCCAAGCCGACAGGGGTAATTCACCCCTCCACTTT	CASSQADRGNSPLHF
TRBV7-9	TRBJ1-4	-	TRBD1	15	TGTGCCAGCAGCCCCCGGACAGGGGGAGGTGAAAAACTGTTTTTT	CASSPRTGGGEKLFF
TRBV7-2	TRBJ2-7	few	-	13	TGTGCCAGCAGCTTAGTTGAGGGCTACGAGCAGTACTTC	CASSLVEGYEQYF
TRBV7-6	TRBJ2-1	-	-	13	TGTGCCAGCAGCTTAGGAGAGGTGTTGGAGCAGTTCTTC	CASSLGEVLEQFF
TRBV28	TRBJ2-7	once	-	13	TGTGCCAGCAGTTTAGGCCCTCAGTACGAGCAGTACTTC	CASSLGPQYEQYF
TRBV6-6	TRBJ2-7	-	TRBD1	11	TGTGCCAGCGGACAGGGAGGCGAGCAGTACTTC	CASGQGGEQYF
TRBV10-2	TRBJ1-2	-	TRBD1	13	TGCGCCAGCACCTCGGGACAGGGGAACGGCTACACCTTC	CASTSGQGNGYTF
TRBV11-2	TRBJ2-1	-	-	13	TGTGCCAGCAGCTGGGGCAGTCACAATGAGCAGTTCTTC	CASSWGSHNEQFF
TRBV19	TRBJ2-5	-	TRBD2	15	TGTGCCAGTAGTTTCAGACTAGCGGGAGGCGAGACCCAGTACTTC	CASSFRLAGGETQYF
TRBV14	TRBJ2-2	-	-	15	TGTGCCAGCAGCCCTGTACAGTCGAACACCGGGGAGCTGTTTTTT	CASSPVQSNTGELFF
TRBV6-5	TRBJ1-1	-	-	14	TGTGCCAGCAGTCGCTCCTCCCTAGGCACTGAAGCTTTCTTT	CASSRSSLGTEAFF